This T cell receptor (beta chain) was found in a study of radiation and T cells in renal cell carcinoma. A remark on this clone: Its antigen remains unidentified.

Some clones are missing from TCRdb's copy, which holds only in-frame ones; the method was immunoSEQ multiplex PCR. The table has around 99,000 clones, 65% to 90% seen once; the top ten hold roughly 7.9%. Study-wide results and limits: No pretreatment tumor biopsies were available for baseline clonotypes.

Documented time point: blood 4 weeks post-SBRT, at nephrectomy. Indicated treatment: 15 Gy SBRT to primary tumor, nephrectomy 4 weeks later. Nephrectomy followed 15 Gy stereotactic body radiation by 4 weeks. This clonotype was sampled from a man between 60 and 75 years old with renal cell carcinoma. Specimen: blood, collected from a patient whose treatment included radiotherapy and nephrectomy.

This CDR3 reads CASRASTNTGELFF. The CDR3 nucleotides are TGTGCCAGCAGAGCGTCAACGAACACCGGGGAGCTGTTTTTT. The rearrangement joins TRBV7-8 to TRBJ2-2; D call uncertain. V dropped 6 bases and J dropped 0 bases, with 8 bases sitting between them. The CDR3 has 14 amino acids. Germline V gives CDR1 SGHVS, CDR2 FQNEAQ.